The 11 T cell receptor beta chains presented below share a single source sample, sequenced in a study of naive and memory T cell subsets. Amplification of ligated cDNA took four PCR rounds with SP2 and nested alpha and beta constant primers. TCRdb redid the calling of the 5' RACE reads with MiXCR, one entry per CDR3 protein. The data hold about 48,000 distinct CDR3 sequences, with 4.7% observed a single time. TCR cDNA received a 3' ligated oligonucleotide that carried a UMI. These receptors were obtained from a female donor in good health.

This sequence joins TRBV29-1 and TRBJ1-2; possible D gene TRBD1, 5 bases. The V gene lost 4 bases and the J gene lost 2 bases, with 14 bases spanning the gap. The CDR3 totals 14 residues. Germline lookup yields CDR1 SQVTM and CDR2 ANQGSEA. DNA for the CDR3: TGCAGCGTTGTGGGGGGAGGCAAGAACTATGGCTACACCTTC. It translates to CSVVGGGKNYGYTF.

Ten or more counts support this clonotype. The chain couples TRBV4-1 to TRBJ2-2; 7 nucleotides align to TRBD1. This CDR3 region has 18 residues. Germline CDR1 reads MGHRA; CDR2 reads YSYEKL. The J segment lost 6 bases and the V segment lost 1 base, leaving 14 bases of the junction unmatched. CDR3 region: CASSQVYRRQGSAGELFF. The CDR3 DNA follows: TGCGCCAGCAGCCAAGTATATCGCAGACAGGGTTCGGCCGGGGAGCTGTTTTTT.

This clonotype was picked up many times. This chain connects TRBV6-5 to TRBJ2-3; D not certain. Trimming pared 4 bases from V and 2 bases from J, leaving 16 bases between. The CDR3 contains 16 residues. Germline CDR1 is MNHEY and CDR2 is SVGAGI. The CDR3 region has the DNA TGTGCCAGCAGTTCCAACTACTTATCCGACACAGATACGCAGTATTTT. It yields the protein CASSSNYLSDTDTQYF.

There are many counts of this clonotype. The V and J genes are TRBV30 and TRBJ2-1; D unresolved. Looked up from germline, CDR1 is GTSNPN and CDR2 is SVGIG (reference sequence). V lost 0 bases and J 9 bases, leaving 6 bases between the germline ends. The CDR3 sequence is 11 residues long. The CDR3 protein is CAWSVKAEQFF. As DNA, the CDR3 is TGTGCCTGGAGTGTAAAGGCTGAGCAGTTCTTC.

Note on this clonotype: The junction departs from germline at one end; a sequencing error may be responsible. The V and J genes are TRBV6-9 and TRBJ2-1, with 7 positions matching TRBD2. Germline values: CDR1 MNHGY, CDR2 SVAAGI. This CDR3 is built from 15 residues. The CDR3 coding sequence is TGTGCCAGCGGTTATATCGGAGGCGGGAGTGATGAGCAGTTCTTC. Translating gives CASGYIGGGSDEQFF.

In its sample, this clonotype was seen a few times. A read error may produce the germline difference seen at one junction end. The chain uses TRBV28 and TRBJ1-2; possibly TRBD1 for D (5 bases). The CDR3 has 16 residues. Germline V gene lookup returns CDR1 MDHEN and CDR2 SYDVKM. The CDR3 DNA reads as TGTGCCAGCAGTACCCGTGGGGGGTTTAGCGGCTATGGCGACACCTTC. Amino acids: CASSTRGGFSGYGDTF.

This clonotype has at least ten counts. In DNA form, the CDR3 reads TGTGCCAGCAGCCTAAGGACGATAGATACGCAGTATTTT. Encoded protein: CASSLRTIDTQYF. The V call is TRBV7-2, the J call TRBJ2-3; no clear D gene. This CDR3 contains 13 residues. CDR1 SGHTA and CDR2 FQGNSA come from the germline V gene. V was shortened by 5 bases and J by 5 bases, with 11 bases between the two germline ends.

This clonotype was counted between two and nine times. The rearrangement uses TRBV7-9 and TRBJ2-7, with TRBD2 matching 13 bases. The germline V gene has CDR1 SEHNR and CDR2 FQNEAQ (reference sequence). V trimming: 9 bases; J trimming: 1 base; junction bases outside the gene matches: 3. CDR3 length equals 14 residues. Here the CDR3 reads CASGTSGKSYEQYF. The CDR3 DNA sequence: TGTGCCAGTGGGACTAGCGGGAAATCCTACGAGCAGTACTTC.

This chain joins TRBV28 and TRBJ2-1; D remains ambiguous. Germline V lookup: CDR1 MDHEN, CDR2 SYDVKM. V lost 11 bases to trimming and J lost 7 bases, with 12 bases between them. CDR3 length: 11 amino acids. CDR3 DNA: TGTGCCGTCAGTTCGAGGAATGAGCAGTTCTTC. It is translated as CAVSSRNEQFF.

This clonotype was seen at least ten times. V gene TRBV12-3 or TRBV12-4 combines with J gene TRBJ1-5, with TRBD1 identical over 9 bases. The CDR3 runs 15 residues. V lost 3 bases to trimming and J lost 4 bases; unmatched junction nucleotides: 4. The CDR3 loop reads CASSFMTGGNQPQHF. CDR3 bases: TGTGCCAGCAGTTTCATGACAGGGGGAAATCAGCCCCAGCATTTT.

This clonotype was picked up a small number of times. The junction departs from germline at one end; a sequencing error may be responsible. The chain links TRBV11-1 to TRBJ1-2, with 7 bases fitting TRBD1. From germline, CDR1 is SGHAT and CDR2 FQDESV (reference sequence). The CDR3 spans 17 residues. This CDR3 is CASSLTGGTQGKYGDTF. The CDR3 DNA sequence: TGTGCCAGCAGCTTAACGGGCGGGACACAGGGGAAATATGGCGACACCTTC.